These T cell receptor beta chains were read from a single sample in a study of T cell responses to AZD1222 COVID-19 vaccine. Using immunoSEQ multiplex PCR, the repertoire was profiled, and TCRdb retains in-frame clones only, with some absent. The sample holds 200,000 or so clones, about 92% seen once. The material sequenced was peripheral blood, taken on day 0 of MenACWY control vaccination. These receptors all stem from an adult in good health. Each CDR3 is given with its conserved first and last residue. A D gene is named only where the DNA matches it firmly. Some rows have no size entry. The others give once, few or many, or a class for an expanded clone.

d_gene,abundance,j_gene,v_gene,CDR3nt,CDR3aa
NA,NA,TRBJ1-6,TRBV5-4,TGTGCCAGCAGCCAGGACCCCGCCAGGTATAATTCACCCCTCCACTTT,CASSQDPARYNSPLHF
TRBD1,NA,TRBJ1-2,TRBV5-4,TGTGCCAGCGGGACCGCACAGGGGTTAGGGTATGGCTACACCTTC,CASGTAQGLGYGYTF
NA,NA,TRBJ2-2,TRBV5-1,TGCGCCAGCAGCTTGAGACAGATGAACACCGGGGAGCTGTTTTTT,CASSLRQMNTGELFF
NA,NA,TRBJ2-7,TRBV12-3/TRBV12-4,TGTGCCAGCAGTCCGGGCTACGAGCAGTACTTC,CASSPGYEQYF
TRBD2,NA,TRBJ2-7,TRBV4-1,TGCGCCAGCAGCCAAGGGGCGGGGGGCCGTTACGAGCAGTACTTC,CASSQGAGGRYEQYF
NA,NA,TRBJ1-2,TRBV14,TGTGCCAGCAGCCGAGGAGGGAGGCTCACTAACTATGGCTACACCTTC,CASSRGGRLTNYGYTF
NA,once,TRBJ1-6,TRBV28,TGTGCCAGCAGCCGGCGGGTCCTGAGCTCCTATAATTCACCCCTCCACTTT,CASSRRVLSSYNSPLHF
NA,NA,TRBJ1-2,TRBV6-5,TGTGCCAGCAGTTTTGCGGGCTACACCTTC,CASSFAGYTF
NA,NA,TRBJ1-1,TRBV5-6,TGTGCCAGCAGCTTTAGTCCGGCTAACACTGAGGAAGCTTTCTTT,CASSFSPANTEEAFF
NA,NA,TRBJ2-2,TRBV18,TGTGCCAGCTCACTCACAAGGAACACCGGGGAGCTGTTTTTT,CASSLTRNTGELFF
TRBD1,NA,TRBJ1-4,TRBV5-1,TGCGCCAGCAGCGTACAGGGGGTCAATGAAAAACTGTTTTTT,CASSVQGVNEKLFF
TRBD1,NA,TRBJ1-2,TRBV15,TGTGCCACCAGCAGAGATCCCATCGGGACAGGGGTAGGCTACACCTTC,CATSRDPIGTGVGYTF
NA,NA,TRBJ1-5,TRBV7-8,TGTGCCAGCAGCTTAATTAGGCGTGCGGATCAGCCCCAGCATTTT,CASSLIRRADQPQHF
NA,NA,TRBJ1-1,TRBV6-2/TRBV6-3,TGTGCCAGCAGCTTTGACAGGCGGGTTACTGAAGCTTTCTTT,CASSFDRRVTEAFF
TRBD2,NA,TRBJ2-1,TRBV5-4,TGTGCCAGCAGCGGCGGGGGGGGTTCCTACAATGAGCAGTTCTTC,CASSGGGGSYNEQFF